Below are 27 T cell receptor beta chains sequenced from a single sample in a study of blood T cells in healthy people across ages (dated by TCRdb to the mid-2010s). The library was prepared using 5' RACE. For sequencing, an Illumina HiSeq 2500 was employed. A second PCR of roughly 7 to 12 cycles was run with a J-beta primer mix and a sample-barcoded 5' primer. TCRdb handled the public reads itself, with Q25 trimming in fastp and clone calling in MiXCR, and kept productive beta chains. Rows with one shared CDR3 protein collapse into an entry with the most common genes and DNA. For this sample the table gives more than 800,000 distinct CDR3 sequences, of which more than 25% were detected only once. The ten most abundant clones make up approximately 15% of the sample. Sequenced material: blood. These receptors originate from a woman older than 75 in good health.

This clonotype was detected ten times or more. The J gene is TRBJ2-5, the V gene TRBV12-3 or TRBV12-4; 9 bases are shared with TRBD1. This CDR3 is built from 14 residues. J gave up 4 bases and V 5 bases, and 5 bases lay outside the gene matches. CDR3 sequence reads: CASSPPDRGETQYF. CDR3 DNA sequence: TGTGCCAGCAGTCCGCCGGACAGGGGAGAGACCCAGTACTTC.

This clonotype was seen ten or more times. The rearrangement uses TRBV20-1 and TRBJ1-2; D gene unclear. The length of the CDR3 is 12 residues. Trimming left V 3 bases short and J 8 bases short, with 13 bases between. In germline, CDR1 is DFQATT, CDR2 SNEGSKA (reference sequence). The CDR3 region is CSARNPNGGYTF. The CDR3 nucleotides are TGCAGTGCTAGGAACCCCAACGGGGGCTACACCTTC.

About this clonotype: At one of its ends the junction is not consistent with the germline gene, which may arise from a read error. The chain couples TRBV18 to TRBJ1-5; D is unclear. The CDR3 has 12 residues. Germline CDR1 and CDR2: KGHSH and LQKENI. CDR3 coding DNA: TGTGCCAGCTCACCAGGGTTTCAGCTCCAGCATTTT. Its protein is CASSPGFQLQHF.

Of note for this clonotype: A much larger clone is a single base away; this may be a read error. CDR3: CASSPPGQRFKQFF. Written as DNA, the CDR3 is TGTGCCAGCAGCCCACCGGGACAGAGATTTAAGCAGTTCTTC. V is TRBV7-6 and J is TRBJ2-1; the match to TRBD1 covers 7 bases. Germline V gene lookup returns CDR1 SGHVS and CDR2 FNYEAQ. V lost 5 bases and J lost 11; bases outside the gene matches: 12. This CDR3 comprises 14 residues. The complete variable domain, with remaining parts taken from reference TRBV7-6 and TRBJ2-1, reads GAGVSQSPRYKVTKRGQDVALRCDPISGHVSLYWYRQALGQGPEFLTYFNYEAQQDKSGLPNDRFSAERPEGSISTLTIQRTEQRDSAMYRCASSPPGQRFKQFFGPGTRLTVL.

This clonotype was seen at least ten times. This chain connects TRBV5-6 to TRBJ2-1; tentatively, D is TRBD2 (8 bases). Germline V gene sequence: CDR1 SGHDT, CDR2 YYEEEE. Trimming stripped 2 bases from V and 6 bases from J, with 15 bases between. The CDR3 spans 15 residues. CDR3 protein: CASSLGGAGGNEQFF. The CDR3 DNA sequence: TGTGCCAGCAGCTTAGGGGGCGCGGGGGGCAATGAGCAGTTCTTC.

The table lists this clonotype with many counts. The genes are TRBV7-2 and TRBJ2-5; TRBD1 matches at 7 bases. CDR1 is SGHTA and CDR2 is FQGNSA in the germline V gene. V lost 5 bases and J lost 4; bases outside the gene matches: 10. The CDR3 covers 15 residues. Written as DNA, the CDR3 is TGTGCCAGCAGCAGGGAATCGGGACAGCCAGAGACCCAGTACTTC. Translating it yields CASSRESGQPETQYF.

This clonotype was detected only a few times. V and J are TRBV20-1 and TRBJ1-4, with D uncertain. Germline lookup yields CDR1 DFQATT and CDR2 SNEGSKA (reference sequence). The CDR3 has 12 amino acids. V shed 2 bases and J shed 5 bases, with 6 bases lying between them. The CDR3 sequence is CSARSENEKLFF. CDR3 bases: TGCAGTGCTAGATCTGAAAATGAAAAACTGTTTTTT.

In this sample, this clonotype turned up a few times. CDR3 region: CASSNPGQGSSYEQYF. CDR3 sequence (DNA): TGTGCCAGTAGTAACCCGGGACAGGGAAGTTCCTACGAGCAGTACTTC. This sequence joins TRBV19 and TRBJ2-7; 9 nucleotides line up with TRBD1. The CDR3 loop spans 16 amino acids. The germline gives CDR1 LNHDA, CDR2 SQIVND (reference sequence). The ends lost 4 bases at V and 1 base at J; junction bases unmatched: 8. Full variable domain (rest looked up from reference TRBV19 and TRBJ2-7): DGGITQSPKYLFRKEGQNVTLSCEQNLNHDAMYWYRQDPGQGLRLIYYSQIVNDFQKGDIAEGYSVSREKKESFPLTVTSAQKNPTAFYLCASSNPGQGSSYEQYFGPGTRLTVT.

This rearrangement joins TRBV5-4 to TRBJ2-2, with 9 positions matching TRBD1. This CDR3 is built from 15 residues. Germline loops: CDR1 SGHNT, CDR2 YYREEE (reference sequence). V lost 3 bases to trimming and J lost 3 bases; unmatched junction nucleotides: 3. The CDR3 sequence: CASSWGTGYTGELFF. The CDR3 coding sequence is TGTGCCAGCAGCTGGGGGACAGGGTACACCGGGGAGCTGTTTTTT.

About this clonotype itself: A much larger clone lies a single base off, so this may be a read error. The chain couples TRBV24-1 to TRBJ2-6, with TRBD1 matching over 8 bases. In germline, CDR1 is KGHDR, CDR2 SFDVKD. J was trimmed by 4 bases and V by 3 bases; bases with no gene match: 4. This CDR3 spans 16 amino acids. CDR3 nucleotides: TGTGCCACCAGTGATCGGACAGGGAAGGGGGCCAACGTCCTGACTTTC. It specifies CATSDRTGKGANVLTF.

About this clonotype: A read error may be the cause here, since a much bigger clone is one base away. The CDR3 region is CASSPYPGRYYGYTF. The DNA for the CDR3 is TGTGCCAGCAGCCCCTACCCAGGCAGGTACTATGGCTACACCTTC. V usage is TRBV7-2 and J usage is TRBJ1-2; D not resolved. Germline V gene sequence: CDR1 SGHTA, CDR2 FQGNSA. This CDR3 region has 15 residues. The V and J ends lost 5 bases and 3 bases respectively, with 16 bases between them.

This clonotype was counted a few times. V and J are TRBV15 and TRBJ2-7; possibly TRBD1 or TRBD2 for D (5 bases each). The germline V and J ends were trimmed by 8 bases and 3 bases, with 14 bases remaining between them. The CDR3 loop spans 13 amino acids. Germline lookup yields CDR1 LNHNV and CDR2 YYDKDF (reference sequence). CDR3 in amino acids: CATGDGLYYEQYF. The CDR3 nucleotides read TGTGCCACCGGGGACGGGCTCTACTACGAGCAGTACTTC.

This clonotype has at least ten counts. The rearrangement links TRBV5-1 to TRBJ2-5; 11 bases agree with TRBD2. V lost 2 bases to trimming and J lost 7 bases; unmatched junction nucleotides: 13. This CDR3 comprises 17 residues. CDR1 is SGHRS and CDR2 is YFSETQ in the germline V gene. CDR3 loop: CASSLFGTSGSGGTQYF. For the CDR3, the DNA is TGCGCCAGCAGCTTATTCGGGACTAGCGGTTCCGGGGGGACCCAGTACTTC.

This clonotype was detected ten times or more. The rearrangement uses TRBV6-2 or TRBV6-3 and TRBJ2-5, with TRBD1 matching over 8 bases. CDR1 and CDR2 from the germline V gene are MNHEY and SVGEGT. The CDR3 is made up of 13 amino acids. After removal of 6 bases from V and 7 bases from J, the junction contained 7 bases not matched to a gene. The CDR3 sequence: CASRRQGLGTQYF. In DNA, the CDR3 is TGTGCCAGCAGGCGACAGGGGCTCGGGACCCAGTACTTC.

In this sample, this clonotype turned up many times. The V and J genes are TRBV27 and TRBJ2-3; D is unresolved. The V gene's germline CDR1 is MNHEY and CDR2 SMNVEV (reference sequence). V lost 3 bases and J 6 bases, leaving 10 bases between the germline ends. CDR3 length equals 13 residues. The CDR3 protein is CASSFGLGDTQYF. CDR3 sequence (DNA): TGTGCCAGCAGTTTCGGCCTAGGCGATACGCAGTATTTT.

There are many counts of this clonotype. The V and J genes are TRBV28 and TRBJ2-5; 8 bases fit TRBD2. Trimming cost V 5 bases and J 11 bases; bases outside gene matches: 7. The germline V gene has CDR1 MDHEN and CDR2 SYDVKM. The CDR3 sequence is 12 residues long. CDR3 DNA sequence: TGTGCCAGCAGTCCCGGGGGGGGGAAGCAGTACTTC. As protein: CASSPGGGKQYF.

This clonotype was seen at least ten times. V and J are TRBV4-3 and TRBJ1-2; D is perhaps TRBD1 (5 bases). The CDR3 runs to 16 residues. V was shortened by 0 bases and J by 4 bases, with 15 bases between the two germline ends. CDR1 is LGHNA and CDR2 is YSLEER in the germline V gene. In DNA, the CDR3 is TGCGCCAGCAGCCAAGATCTAAGGGGTTTAGTCTATGGCTACACCTTC. Encoded protein: CASSQDLRGLVYGYTF.

Details on this clonotype: With a much larger clone just one base away, this may be a read error. The V call is TRBV7-2, the J call TRBJ2-7; 9 nucleotides match TRBD1. Trimming at V came to 5 bases and at J to 7 bases, leaving 12 bases not matched to a gene. Germline-derived CDR1 and CDR2 are SGHTA and FQGNSA. The length of the CDR3 is 15 residues. CDR3 in amino acids: CASSPRQGGGNEQYF. The CDR3 nucleotides are TGTGCCAGCAGCCCTCGACAGGGGGGTGGCAATGAGCAGTACTTC.

The chain recombines TRBV2 with TRBJ2-1; 9 nucleotides align to TRBD2. CDR3 size: 18 residues. After removal of 6 bases from V and 3 bases from J, the junction contained 15 bases not matched to a gene. Germline lookup yields CDR1 SNHLY and CDR2 FYNNEI. The DNA for the CDR3 is TGTGCCAGCAGACCACGGACATCAGCGGGGGGAGTCTACAATGAGCAGTTCTTC. Encoded protein: CASRPRTSAGGVYNEQFF. The complete variable domain, with remaining parts taken from reference TRBV2 and TRBJ2-1, reads EPEVTQTPSHQVTQMGQEVILRCVPISNHLYFYWYRQILGQKVEFLVSFYNNEISEKSEIFDDQFSVERPDGSNFTLKIRSTKLEDSAMYFCASRPRTSAGGVYNEQFFGPGTRLTVL.

This rearrangement joins TRBV10-2 to TRBJ1-5, with D unclear. The CDR3 has 13 residues. With 6 bases removed from V and 2 bases from J, the gap between germline ends came to 8 bases. Germline V gene sequence: CDR1 WSHSY, CDR2 SAAADI. DNA of the CDR3: TGCGCCAGCAGGGATACTGGCAATCAGCCCCAGCATTTT. Translated, it gives CASRDTGNQPQHF.

This clonotype was counted at least ten times. This chain connects TRBV20-1 to TRBJ1-5; D might be TRBD1 (6 bases). The CDR3 spans 14 residues. V shed 6 bases and J shed 3 bases, with 15 bases lying between them. The germline V gene encodes CDR1 DFQATT and CDR2 SNEGSKA (reference sequence). The CDR3 DNA is TGCAGTGCCCCGAGGACAGCGACCAATCAGCCCCAGCATTTT. It codes for CSAPRTATNQPQHF.

The chain carries TRBV30 and TRBJ2-4; tentative D call: TRBD1 (5 bases). Between the trimmed V and J ends, which lost 0 bases and 1 base, there was a span of 10 bases. The CDR3 runs 15 residues. The V gene's germline CDR1 is GTSNPN and CDR2 SVGIG (reference sequence). CDR3: CAWSVKGFAKNIQYF. CDR3 DNA sequence: TGTGCCTGGAGTGTTAAGGGGTTTGCCAAAAACATTCAGTACTTC.

In regard to this clonotype: It may be a read error: a sequence one base away is much more abundant. The genes are TRBV12-3 or TRBV12-4 and TRBJ2-7; the match to TRBD1 covers 9 bases. This CDR3 is 16 amino acids long. This CDR3 reads CASSFGDRAHSYGQYF. DNA of the CDR3: TGTGCCAGCAGTTTCGGGGACAGGGCACATTCCTACGGGCAGTACTTC.

On this clonotype: A read error may be the cause here, since a much bigger clone is one base away. The chain employs TRBV12-3 or TRBV12-4 and TRBJ2-7, with D possibly matching TRBD1 (6 bases). The J call may be faulty, since TRBJ2-1 better matches the DNA end. The CDR3 totals 15 residues. CDR3 sequence reads: CASTAPRGSSYEQFF. DNA of the CDR3: TGTGCCAGTACCGCGCCCAGGGGTAGCTCCTACGAGCAGTTCTTC.

A word on this clonotype: This may be a read error: a much more frequent sequence differs by one nucleotide. This chain links TRBV7-2 with TRBJ2-3; TRBD1 aligns across 7 bases. J lost 7 bases, V lost 6 bases, and 7 bases had no gene match. The CDR3 is made up of 13 amino acids. The germline gives CDR1 SGHTA, CDR2 FQGNSA. CDR3: CASRLQGLNTQYF. In DNA form, the CDR3 reads TGTGCCAGCAGGCTACAGGGGTTGAATACGCAGTATTTT. The full variable domain, in which reference TRBV7-2 and TRBJ2-3 provide the parts outside the CDR3, is GAGVSQSPSNKVTEKGKDVELRCDPISGHTALYWYRQSLGQGLEFLIYFQGNSAPDKSGLPSDRFSAERTGGSVSTLTIQRTQQEDSAVYLCASRLQGLNTQYFGPGTRLTVL.

This clonotype was recorded at least ten times. V is TRBV6-1 and J is TRBJ2-1; D is possibly TRBD1 (5 bases). Trimming cost V 4 bases and J 4 bases, with 14 bases left between them. CDR1 and CDR2 from the germline V gene are MNHNS and SASEGT. The CDR3 length is 15 residues. CDR3: CASSVGVHPYNEQFF. CDR3 in DNA: TGTGCCAGCAGTGTAGGGGTTCACCCTTACAATGAGCAGTTCTTC.

The chain links TRBV7-3 to TRBJ2-1, with TRBD2 matching 8 bases. The ends lost 1 base at V and 16 bases at J; junction bases unmatched: 6. Germline lookup yields CDR1 SGHTA and CDR2 FQGTGA. The CDR3 runs to 12 residues. The CDR3 is CASSLSSGEGFF. The CDR3 nucleotides are TGTGCCAGCAGCTTAAGTAGCGGGGAAGGATTCTTC.